Shown below are 10 T cell receptor beta chains from a single sample sequenced in a study of T cell responses to AZD1222 COVID-19 vaccine. This table comes from immunoSEQ multiplex PCR, and its TCRdb copy is limited to in-frame clones, with some not included. The repertoire holds approximately 190,000 clones, with about 92% as singletons. Source: peripheral blood, taken 28 days after the second dose of the MenACWY control vaccine. The receptors shown here come from an adult who received the MenACWY meningococcal vaccine as a control.

The chain joins TRBV19 to TRBJ2-3, with TRBD1 as a possible D gene (6 bases). The CDR3 is 16 residues long. The germline gives CDR1 LNHDA, CDR2 SQIVND (reference sequence). V lost 1 base to trimming and J lost 2 bases, with 13 bases between them. The CDR3 here is CASSIAAGTITDTQYF. The CDR3, as DNA: TGTGCCAGTAGTATAGCCGCCGGGACAATCACAGATACGCAGTATTTT.

The chain employs TRBV24-1 and TRBJ2-7, with TRBD2 matching over 9 bases. Germline CDR1 and CDR2: KGHDR and SFDVKD. After removal of 10 bases from V and 2 bases from J, the junction contained 5 bases not matched to a gene. The CDR3 runs to 13 residues. The CDR3 bases are TGTGCCACGGAAGCGGGAGGTACCTACGAGCAGTACTTC. It yields the protein CATEAGGTYEQYF.

Regarding this clone: The junction shows a germline mismatch at one end, possibly a read error. The V call is TRBV9, the J call TRBJ1-1; perhaps TRBD1 as D (5 bases). CDR1 SGDLS and CDR2 YYNGEE come from the germline V gene. The CDR3 totals 13 residues. The DNA of the CDR3 is TGTGCCGGCAGCGTTTGGGGGGACACTGAAGCTTTCTTT. Its protein is CAGSVWGDTEAFF.

The chain couples TRBV5-1 to TRBJ2-1; D not certain. This CDR3 is 15 amino acids long. The germline V and J ends were trimmed by 0 bases and 8 bases, with 15 bases remaining between them. The germline CDR1 and CDR2 sequences are SGHRS and YFSETQ. CDR3 amino acids: CASSLAGQRIDEQFF. CDR3 sequence (DNA): TGCGCCAGCAGCTTGGCCGGGCAGAGGATCGATGAGCAGTTCTTC.

The V gene is TRBV29-1, the J gene TRBJ1-1; a possible D gene is TRBD1 (5 bases). The germline V gene has CDR1 SQVTM and CDR2 ANQGSEA. V lost 0 bases to trimming and J lost 6 bases, with 8 bases between them. This CDR3 contains 12 residues. The CDR3 here is CSVEDVTAEAFF. The CDR3 DNA reads TGCAGCGTTGAAGATGTGACAGCTGAAGCTTTCTTT.

This clone has ten or more counts. V gene TRBV3-1 (or the pseudogene TRBV3-2) combines with J gene TRBJ2-7, with D perhaps TRBD2 (5 bases). V was cut by 8 bases and J by 0 bases, with 17 bases left in between. CDR1 and CDR2 (germline): LGHDT, YNNKEL (reference sequence). This CDR3 comprises 15 residues. Here the CDR3 DNA reads TGTGCCAGCCGCCCTGAGGGCGCGGGCTCCTACGAGCAGTACTTC. The encoded protein is CASRPEGAGSYEQYF.

The rearrangement links TRBV2 to TRBJ1-2; weak D call: TRBD1 (6 bases). Trimming stripped 7 bases from V and 4 bases from J, with 19 bases between. CDR1 and CDR2 (germline): SNHLY, FYNNEI. The CDR3 consists of 15 residues. In nucleotides, the CDR3 is TGTGCCAGCATGGGGGCAGTCGCGGCGGCCTATGGCTACACCTTC. Residues: CASMGAVAAAYGYTF. The full variable domain, in which reference TRBV2 and TRBJ1-2 provide the parts outside the CDR3, is EPEVTQTPSHQVTQMGQEVILRCVPISNHLYFYWYRQILGQKVEFLVSFYNNEISEKSEIFDDQFSVERPDGSNFTLKIRSTKLEDSAMYFCASMGAVAAAYGYTFGSGTRLTVV.

V gene TRBV6-5 combines with J gene TRBJ1-1; TRBD1 agrees at 8 bases. Germline V lookup: CDR1 MNHEY, CDR2 SVGAGI. CDR3 size: 15 residues. J was trimmed by 5 bases and V by 0 bases; bases with no gene match: 5. The CDR3 sequence: CASSYSTGDGTEAFF. The CDR3 DNA reads as TGTGCCAGCAGTTACTCGACAGGGGATGGGACTGAAGCTTTCTTT.

The chain is built from TRBV3-1 (or the pseudogene TRBV3-2) and TRBJ2-4; D uncertain. Germline V CDR1 and CDR2: LGHDT, YNNKEL (reference sequence). V was clipped by 3 bases and J by 7 bases, with 7 bases between them. This CDR3 contains 12 residues. CDR3 sequence: CASSQDRNIQYF. The DNA of the CDR3 is TGTGCCAGCAGCCAGGACCGGAACATTCAGTACTTC.

The chain couples TRBV18 to TRBJ2-6; 7 nucleotides match TRBD1. Per the germline V gene, CDR1 is KGHSH and CDR2 is LQKENI. This CDR3 is built from 18 residues. Trimming at V came to 1 base and at J to 0 bases, leaving 6 bases not matched to a gene. The CDR3 nucleotides read TGTGCCAGCTCACCACTGGACAGGCCTATCTCTGGGGCCAACGTCCTGACTTTC. Translated: CASSPLDRPISGANVLTF.